This TCR beta chain was sequenced for a study of shared clonotypes between healthy human individuals. Study in general: There were three CD4 naive, three CD4 memory, two CD8 naive and one CD8 memory plates per donor. Study-level points and caveats: Non-shared clonotypes displayed generation probabilities falling below those of clonotypes present in all four donors. Incompleteness in sorted-subset sequencing, despite large depth, was shown by rarefaction.

V lost 2 bases and J lost 3, with 14 bases in between. The CDR3 totals 16 residues. CDR1 and CDR2 (germline): SGHNT, YYREEE (reference sequence). Generated by immunoSEQ multiplex PCR, the TCRdb table keeps only in-frame clones and is missing some. This table holds 2 million to 2.5 million clones, about nine tenths found once. In the case of this clone: No antigen is known for it.

The sample was naive CD4+ T cells from PBMCs. The subset was: CD45RA+ positively selected. The receptor comes from a man between 18 and 29 years old in good health. Some clones in this sample may be carry-over from other donors' samples. The rearrangement joins TRBV5-4 to TRBJ1-4, with D possibly TRBD1 on 6 matching bases. The CDR3 bases are TGTGCCAGCAGCTTTGGAGGGACACCGGCTAATGAAAAACTGTTTTTT. This gives the protein CASSFGGTPANEKLFF.